The T cell receptor beta chain described here comes from a study of Graves' ophthalmopathy and Graves' hyperthyroidism. Trimming cost V 7 bases and J 6 bases, with 12 bases left between them. This CDR3 contains 13 residues. Germline CDR1 is ENHRY and CDR2 is SYGVKD. The authors amplified TCR beta CDR3 regions, and they did so from RNA transcripts for repertoire sequencing. A first-round RT-PCR used HTBI primers, followed by a second-round multiplex PCR. TCRdb itself ran the multiplex PCR reads through MiXCR, one entry per CDR3 protein. The repertoire holds 500,000 to 600,000 distinct CDR3 sequences, with about 40% as singletons. The authors enrolled newly diagnosed hyperthyroidism patients aged 18 to 65 with under 2 months' duration. The diagnosis was founded upon clinical symptoms, serum thyroxine, TRAb, thyroid ultrasound and orbital computed tomography. By share of the sample, this clonotype is medium-sized. Antigen: not known.

General study points: The model forecast ophthalmopathy progression, reaching 70.59% sensitivity and around 73% specificity.

This TCR derives from an adult man with Graves' hyperthyroidism. V and J are TRBV10-3 and TRBJ1-4; D gene ambiguous. The sequencing input was peripheral blood or thyroid tissue (not recorded which). The CDR3 region has the DNA TGTGCCATCAAGACCGACGGAGATGAAAAACTGTTTTTT. Amino acids: CAIKTDGDEKLFF.